This is a list of T cell receptor beta chains from one sample in a study of glioma-infiltrating T cells. TCRdb re-derived calls from the multiplex PCR reads in MiXCR, one entry per CDR3 protein. This table has around 100,000 distinct CDR3 sequences, under 30% appearing once. Input material: glioma tissue, nonneoplastic brain tissue, or PBMCs (not recorded which). The source is a human donor with low-grade glioma or glioblastoma, undergoing nonglioma brain surgery, or in good health (not recorded which). The CDR3 runs from the conserved cysteine through the conserved F or W. Fields, in order: J gene, clone size, V gene, D gene, CDR3 protein, CDR3 DNA. D genes are given only for firm matches. Size is omitted from some rows. Given values are once, few, many or a class for expanded clones.

TRBJ2-7 many TRBV7-2 - CASSLASGTPAPYEQYF TGTGCCAGCAGCTTAGCTTCCGGGACACCCGCCCCTTACGAGCAGTACTTC
TRBJ2-7 many TRBV6-6 - CASSYGGSHEQYF TGTGCCAGCAGTTACGGGGGATCCCACGAGCAGTACTTC
TRBJ2-1 - TRBV9 - CASSVEYGPANGEQFF TGTGCCAGCAGCGTAGAGTACGGGCCCGCAAATGGTGAACAGTTCTTC
TRBJ2-1 many TRBV18 - CASSLIADPNEQFF TGTGCCAGCTCACTAATCGCGGACCCCAATGAGCAGTTCTTC
TRBJ1-6 few TRBV7-2 - CASSATGIGSPLHF TGTGCCAGCAGCGCAACAGGGATTGGTTCACCCCTCCACTTT
TRBJ2-1 many TRBV15 - CATSREGNEQFF TGTGCCACCAGCAGGGAGGGTAATGAGCAGTTCTTC
TRBJ2-7 - TRBV7-2 - CASSLGGEFYDQYF TGTGCCAGCAGCTTAGGCGGGGAATTCTACGATCAGTACTTC
TRBJ2-5 few TRBV7-9 - CASSLRGETQHF TGTGCCAGCAGCTTAAGAGGAGAGACCCAGCACTTC
TRBJ2-3 - TRBV30 - CALTHGNTQYF TGTGCCTTGACCCACGGAAATACGCAGTATTTT
TRBJ2-3 - TRBV10-3 TRBD2 CAISESSGGIADTQYF TGTGCCATCAGTGAGTCTAGCGGGGGAATCGCAGATACGCAGTATTTT
TRBJ2-3 - TRBV20-1 - CSAREQGKGTDTQYF TGCAGTGCTAGAGAGCAGGGGAAGGGCACAGATACGCAGTATTTC
TRBJ2-7 few TRBV7-9 - CASSSGPSNEQYF TGTGCCAGCAGCTCGGGACCGAGCAACGAGCAGTACTTC
TRBJ2-7 - TRBV7-2 - CASNTPGGAVYEQYF TGTGCCAGCAACACCCCAGGGGGGGCCGTCTACGAGCAGTACTTC
TRBJ2-3 many TRBV12-3/TRBV12-4 TRBD2 CASSLSSGTDTQYF TGTGCCAGCAGTTTGTCTAGCGGGACAGATACGCAGTATTTT
TRBJ2-7 many TRBV20-1 - CSARDPGISGQYF TGCAGTGCTAGAGATCCGGGGATTAGTGGGCAGTACTTC
TRBJ1-2 - TRBV4-3 - CASSPRPTGTDYGYTF TGCGCCAGCAGCCCCCGACCTACCGGGACGGACTATGGCTACACCTTC
TRBJ1-1 - TRBV6-1 TRBD1 CASSPPRQGTGVQAFF TGTGCCAGCAGCCCCCCGCGACAGGGGACAGGGGTACAAGCTTTCTTT
TRBJ2-7 - TRBV28 TRBD1 CASSWARDSHYGQYF TGTGCCAGCAGCTGGGCGAGGGACAGTCACTACGGGCAGTACTTC
TRBJ2-7 many TRBV6-1 TRBD1 CASRRTGSYEQYF TGTGCCAGCCGCCGGACAGGTTCCTACGAGCAGTACTTC
TRBJ2-3 many TRBV20-1 TRBD2 CSANTGLAGDTDTQYF TGCAGTGCCAACACCGGACTAGCGGGGGACACAGATACGCAGTATTTT
TRBJ1-2 many TRBV27 TRBD1 CASSLLSGTGESNYGYTF TGTGCCAGCAGTTTACTCTCGGGGACAGGCGAATCTAACTATGGCTACACCTTC
TRBJ2-7 many TRBV7-6 TRBD2 CASSRSGYEQYF TGTGCCAGCAGCCGTAGCGGGTACGAGCAGTACTTC
TRBJ1-1 - TRBV12-3/TRBV12-4 - CASSPKAAATEAFF TGTGCCAGCAGTCCCAAAGCCGCTGCCACTGAAGCTTTCTTT
TRBJ1-5 many TRBV20-1 - CSARDPSYSNQPQHF TGCAGTGCTAGAGACCCGAGCTATAGCAATCAGCCCCAGCATTTT
TRBJ1-1 many TRBV6-1 - CASSPPADRLREAFF TGTGCCAGCAGCCCTCCCGCAGACCGTCTAAGGGAAGCTTTCTTT
TRBJ1-1 - TRBV6-5 - CTRSYDITGYTEAFF TGTACCAGAAGTTATGACATCACGGGATACACTGAAGCTTTCTTT
TRBJ2-5 - TRBV7-9 TRBD2 CASYSSGSGGTQYF TGTGCCAGCTACTCTTCAGGCTCGGGGGGGACCCAGTACTTC
TRBJ1-2 - TRBV12-5 TRBD1 CASGSGTGIYGYTF TGTGCTAGTGGTAGCGGGACAGGGATCTATGGCTACACCTTC
TRBJ2-5 many TRBV28 TRBD1 CASSPPGTEQETQYF TGTGCCAGCAGCCCACCGGGGACAGAACAAGAGACCCAGTACTTC
TRBJ2-1 few TRBV18 - CASSPWRGNNEQFF TGTGCCAGCTCACCTTGGCGGGGTAACAATGAGCAGTTCTTC
TRBJ2-1 few TRBV14 TRBD1 CASGLQGAHGNEQFF TGTGCCAGCGGACTACAGGGGGCGCACGGCAATGAGCAGTTCTTC
TRBJ2-3 many TRBV7-2 - CASSVVELADTQYF TGTGCCAGCAGCGTGGTGGAACTTGCTGATACGCAGTATTTT
TRBJ2-7 many TRBV7-2 TRBD1 CASRQGQSSYEQYF TGTGCCAGCAGACAGGGACAGAGCTCCTACGAGCAGTACTTC
TRBJ1-5 many TRBV28 - CASSIPRRVQPQHF TGTGCCAGCAGTATCCCCCGCCGGGTTCAGCCCCAGCATTTT
TRBJ1-6 - TRBV6-1 TRBD1 CASTDTGGAGDSPLHF TGTGCCAGCACCGATACAGGGGGCGCCGGGGACTCACCCCTCCACTTT
TRBJ2-5 few TRBV7-9 - CASSLGQMQETQYF TGTGCCAGCAGCTTAGGGCAGATGCAAGAGACCCAGTACTTC
TRBJ2-5 - TRBV29-1 - CSVVGGNQETQYF TGCAGCGTTGTAGGGGGGAACCAAGAGACCCAGTACTTC
TRBJ2-1 many TRBV4-2 TRBD1 CASSLVDRDNEQFF TGTGCCAGCAGCCTTGTCGACAGGGACAATGAGCAGTTCTTC
TRBJ2-7 - TRBV11-2 TRBD2 CASSVGGGPWEQYF TGTGCCAGCAGCGTAGGCGGGGGGCCGTGGGAGCAGTACTTC
TRBJ2-7 many TRBV24-1 - CATSDHGQTYEQYF TGTGCCACCAGTGATCACGGGCAAACCTACGAGCAGTACTTC
TRBJ1-6 - TRBV5-6 - CASSSRGPYNSPLHF TGTGCCAGCAGCTCCAGGGGACCCTATAATTCACCCCTCCACTTT
TRBJ2-7 many TRBV20-1 - CSAFPPRGTGEQYF TGCAGTGCTTTTCCTCCCAGGGGTACGGGAGAGCAGTACTTC